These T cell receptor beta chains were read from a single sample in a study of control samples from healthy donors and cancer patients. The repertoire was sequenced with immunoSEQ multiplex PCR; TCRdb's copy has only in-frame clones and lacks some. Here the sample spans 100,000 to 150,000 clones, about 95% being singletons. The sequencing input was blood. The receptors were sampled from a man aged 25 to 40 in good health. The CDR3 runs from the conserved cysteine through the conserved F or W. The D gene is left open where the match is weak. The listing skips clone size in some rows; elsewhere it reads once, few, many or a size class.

CASSHYSESSYNEQFF TGTGCCAGTAGTCACTACTCCGAGAGCTCCTACAATGAGCAGTTCTTC TRBJ2-1 TRBV19 - -
CASSLEGGFGQPQHF TGCGCCAGCAGCTTGGAAGGGGGCTTCGGTCAGCCCCAGCATTTT TRBJ1-5 TRBV5-1 TRBD1 -
CATSSAGTGINQPQHF TGTGCCACCAGCAGTGCCGGGACAGGTATCAATCAGCCCCAGCATTTT TRBJ1-5 TRBV15 TRBD1 once
CASSQESNCKGGPDTQYF TGTGCCAGCAGCCAAGAGTCAAATTGTAAAGGGGGGCCAGATACGCAGTATTTT TRBJ2-3 TRBV3-1/TRBV3-2 - -
CASSLEVGQGVETQYF TGTGCCAGCAGCTTGGAGGTGGGCCAGGGGGTAGAGACCCAGTACTTC TRBJ2-5 TRBV7-9 TRBD1 -
CASRPPGGVYQPQHF TGTGCCAGCAGACCCCCGGGGGGGGTCTATCAGCCCCAGCATTTT TRBJ1-5 TRBV27 - -
CASSPRLGNTEAFF TGTGCCAGCAGCCCTCGCTTGGGGAACACTGAAGCTTTCTTT TRBJ1-1 TRBV3-1/TRBV3-2 - -
CASSKGATGGSYEQYF TGTGCCAGCAGCAAGGGGGCTACCGGTGGGTCGTACGAGCAGTACTTC TRBJ2-7 TRBV21-1 - -
CASYLGQGAAGELFF TGTGCCAGCTACCTAGGACAGGGGGCCGCCGGGGAGCTGTTTTTT TRBJ2-2 TRBV7-2 TRBD1 -
CASSVGTGYRNTIYF TGTGCCAGCAGCGTAGGGACAGGGTACCGAAACACCATATATTTT TRBJ1-3 TRBV9 TRBD1 -
CASSIISGELFF TGTGCCAGTAGTATAATCAGCGGGGAGCTGTTTTTT TRBJ2-2 TRBV19 - once
CAWMGFGAEAFF TGTGCCTGGATGGGGTTTGGCGCTGAAGCTTTCTTT TRBJ1-1 TRBV30 - -
CASRVGQGRTDTQYF TGTGCCAGTAGGGTCGGACAGGGGCGCACAGATACGCAGTATTTT TRBJ2-3 TRBV19 TRBD1 -
CASSQGQGNYGYTF TGTGCCAGCAGCCAGGGACAGGGGAACTATGGCTACACCTTC TRBJ1-2 TRBV3-1/TRBV3-2 TRBD1 -
CASPLGRGGPDTQYF TGTGCCTCCCCCCTGGGCAGGGGAGGGCCAGATACGCAGTATTTT TRBJ2-3 TRBV30 - -
CASSLETGGRGTEAFF TGTGCCAGCAGCTTAGAGACAGGGGGCAGGGGCACTGAAGCTTTCTTT TRBJ1-1 TRBV11-2 TRBD1 -
CASSPDRDYSPLHF TGTGCCAGCAGCCCTGACAGGGATTATTCACCCCTCCACTTT TRBJ1-6 TRBV5-6 TRBD1 -
CASSPRGGANSPLHF TGTGCTAGCAGCCCTAGGGGCGGGGCCAATTCACCCCTCCACTTT TRBJ1-6 TRBV7-7 - -
CASSLGGDAGELFF TGTGCCAGCAGCTTAGGGGGAGACGCCGGGGAGCTGTTTTTT TRBJ2-2 TRBV7-8 - -
CASSLWDRQEAFF TGTGCCAGCAGCTTATGGGACAGGCAAGAAGCTTTCTTT TRBJ1-1 TRBV7-9 TRBD1 -
CAWRKFGRTDGYTF TGTGCCTGGAGGAAATTTGGCCGCACCGATGGCTACACCTTC TRBJ1-2 TRBV30 - -
CASSDAREVESDTQYF TGCGCCAGCAGTGACGCCAGGGAGGTAGAGTCAGATACGCAGTATTTT TRBJ2-3 TRBV10-2 - once
CASSLPGQGASEQYF TGTGCCAGTAGTCTACCCGGACAGGGGGCTAGCGAGCAGTACTTC TRBJ2-7 TRBV19 TRBD1 -
CASSQGGGTEAFF TGTGCCAGCAGCCAAGGAGGGGGAACGGAAGCTTTCTTT TRBJ1-1 TRBV3-1/TRBV3-2 - -
CAWMPDGPNYGYTF TGTGCCTGGATGCCTGACGGACCCAACTATGGCTACACCTTC TRBJ1-2 TRBV30 - -
CASSILGRRNTEAFF TGTGCCAGTAGTATATTAGGCAGAAGGAACACTGAAGCTTTCTTT TRBJ1-1 TRBV19 - once
CASSHRTGGASDTQYF TGCGCCAGCAGCCACCGGACAGGGGGTGCTTCAGATACGCAGTATTTT TRBJ2-3 TRBV5-1 TRBD1 -
CASREWAGNSYEQYF TGTGCCAGTAGAGAGTGGGCCGGGAACTCCTACGAGCAGTACTTC TRBJ2-7 TRBV19 - -
CASGLAGGTDTQYF TGTGCTAGTGGTTTGGCGGGGGGCACAGATACGCAGTATTTT TRBJ2-3 TRBV12-5 - -